The clone carrying this T cell receptor beta chain came up a few times. As yet, its antigen is unknown. Trimming removed 1 base from V and 3 bases from J; junction bases left unmatched: 7. Germline-derived CDR1 and CDR2 are SGHRS and YFSETQ. The CDR3 runs 15 residues. This record belongs to a study of beta chain features in type 1 diabetes. Each of the CD4+ naive, central memory, regulatory and stem cell-like memory populations was sorted via CD45RO/CCR7/CD25/CD127/CD95/CD27. As every portion of the isolated RNA was reverse transcribed, the sequencing read expressed TCRB transcripts. About 3.57 million reads per sample on average were obtained from naive, central memory and regulatory T cell samples. Clones were read by immunoSEQ multiplex PCR, and TCRdb kept only the in-frame ones, dropping some. The sample lists some 120,000 clones; roughly 17% were seen once. Study conclusions and caveats: Whether HLA type influences TCRB rearrangement remained unresolved here. When Type 1 diabetes patients were examined, their TCRB CDR3s proved moderately but significantly shorter in all four CD4+ subsets.

This TCR was sampled from a man between 18 and 29 years old with type 1 diabetes. The rearrangement joins TRBV5-1 to TRBJ2-7; 7 positions match TRBD1. Sequences were obtained from central memory CD4+ T cells from blood. CDR3 in DNA: TGCGCCAGCAGCTTGCTACAGGGGTTCCTCTACGAGCAGTACTTC. Encoded protein: CASSLLQGFLYEQYF.